This record covers a single TCR beta chain. Its target antigen remains unknown. No much larger clone is present one base from it, and per-base qualities are unavailable. Another Seattle source contributed samples from volunteer blood donors who had recovered from COVID-19. Collaborating institutions collected whole blood in K2EDTA tubes following their own protocols. Collaborator samples were shipped for TCRbeta analysis as frozen whole blood, isolated PBMCs, or DNA extracted from either sample type. These data originate in a study of blood T cell repertoires in COVID-19 (dated by TCRdb to about 2020). A note on the overall study: Samples from collaborators originated in the United States, Italy and Spain and spanned both the acute and convalescent phases of COVID-19. Samples came from the ongoing ImmuneRACE study (first 160 participants) plus 1,254 subjects from 6 global collaborators. The material from the prospective study consisted of cDNA or gDNA derived from T cells, B-cell-depleted T cells, or PBMCs. A de-identified subject ID, COVID-19 status, age in years and sex were almost always included in the sample metadata. Deeply sampled blood TCRbeta repertoires from subjects exposed to, actively infected with, or recovered from COVID-19 were included in the dataset. A freely available public database, intended as a resource for researchers studying the immune response to SARS-CoV-2, is where the repertoires were released. Where available, HLA class I and class II types were taken from metadata supplied by the sample provider and were not determined by assay-based typing.

Results and caveats for the whole study, not just this receptor: How much clinical and demographic metadata was included differed by source and by participant, and the metadata was provided uncurated.

TCRbeta CDR3 regions were amplified from genomic DNA by means of the immunoSEQ Assay, a bias-controlled multiplex PCR. Per the original workflow: Within the assay, amplification of reference gene primers was used to estimate how many nucleated cells each sample contained. Sequence reads were collapsed and filtered to measure the absolute abundance of every unique TCRbeta CDR3 rearrangement. Productive Simpson clonality was computed per sample as the square root of Simpson's diversity index over productive rearrangements. TCRdb carries this immuneACCESS record with in-frame sequences only. Its versions omit some clonotypes, under half of them owing to an unresolved V gene in the studies checked, with the rest unexplained. The DNA gave D and trimming, while V, J and clone size come from that table. This sample comprises roughly 240,000 clones, approximately 87% of them detected only once. About 4.9% of the sample lies in the top ten.

The CDR3 holds 13 amino acids from the cysteine to the phenylalanine. Just CDR3 DNA is preserved here, 39 bases in frame from base 1. Based on the germline V gene, the CDR1 and CDR2 sequences are MNHEY and SVGAGI. Trimming costs V 8 bases and J 3 bases, and their ends lie 11 bases apart. This receptor was taken from a man between 60 and 75 years old who had recovered from COVID-19. The chain is assembled from TRBV6-5 and TRBJ1-5; no D segment can be confidently identified. Sample: peripheral blood. The CDR3 is CASQHRDNQPQHF. The bases read TGTGCCAGCCAACACCGGGACAATCAGCCCCAGCATTTT.